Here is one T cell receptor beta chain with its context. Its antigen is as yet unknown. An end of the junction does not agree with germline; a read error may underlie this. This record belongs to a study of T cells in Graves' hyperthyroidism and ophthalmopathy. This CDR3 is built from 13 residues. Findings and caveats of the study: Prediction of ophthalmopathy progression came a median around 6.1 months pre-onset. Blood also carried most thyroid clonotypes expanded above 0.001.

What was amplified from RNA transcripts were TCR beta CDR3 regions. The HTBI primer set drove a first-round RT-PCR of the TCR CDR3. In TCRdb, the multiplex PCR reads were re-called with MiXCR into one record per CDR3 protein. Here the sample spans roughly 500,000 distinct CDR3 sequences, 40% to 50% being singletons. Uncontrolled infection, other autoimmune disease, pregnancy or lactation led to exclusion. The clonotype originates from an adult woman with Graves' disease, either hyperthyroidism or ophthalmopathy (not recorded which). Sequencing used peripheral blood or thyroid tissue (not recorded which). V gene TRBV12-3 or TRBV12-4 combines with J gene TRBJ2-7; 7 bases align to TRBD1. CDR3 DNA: TGTGCCAGCAGCTTAGATGAGGGGGCAGGTGCGTACTTC. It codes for CASSLDEGAGAYF.